This T cell receptor (beta chain) was captured in a study of blood T cell repertoires in COVID-19 (dated by TCRdb to the early 2020s). Looking at the study overall: Samples from collaborators originated in the United States, Italy and Spain and spanned both the acute and convalescent phases of COVID-19. The material from the prospective study consisted of cDNA or gDNA derived from T cells, B-cell-depleted T cells, or PBMCs. Deeply sampled blood TCRbeta repertoires from subjects exposed to, actively infected with, or recovered from COVID-19 were included in the dataset. A freely available public database, intended as a resource for researchers studying the immune response to SARS-CoV-2, is where the repertoires were released. Samples came from the ongoing ImmuneRACE study (first 160 participants) plus 1,254 subjects from 6 global collaborators. The sample metadata nearly always contained a de-identified subject ID, COVID-19 status, age in years and sex. Where available, HLA class I and class II types were taken from metadata supplied by the sample provider and were not determined by assay-based typing. General study outcomes and caveats: The quantity of clinical and demographic metadata differed by source and by participant and was supplied without curation.

Regarding this clone: The target of this receptor is not known. Base qualities are not at hand, and no much larger clone is one base apart.

One collaborating source in Seattle enrolled patients during active infection and followed them longitudinally through the course of disease. Whole blood was collected in K2EDTA tubes by collaborating institutions according to the institutions' own protocols. For TCRbeta analysis, collaborators shipped samples as frozen whole blood, isolated PBMCs, or DNA extracted from either of those sample types. TCRbeta CDR3 regions were amplified from genomic DNA by means of the immunoSEQ Assay, a bias-controlled multiplex PCR. The authors' analysis ran thus. The number of nucleated cells in each sample was estimated by amplification of reference gene primers within the assay. To quantify the absolute abundance of each unique TCRbeta CDR3 rearrangement, sequence reads were collapsed and filtered. For each sample, productive Simpson clonality was calculated as the square root of Simpson's diversity index over productive rearrangements. Entries here come from immuneACCESS through TCRdb and include only in-frame sequences with V and J called. Some clones fail to appear in such tables; in the studies checked, an unresolved V gene covers under half of the shortfall, and the cause of the remainder is unknown. V and J calls plus clone size are reproduced from that table; the DNA served to infer D and trimming. The sample includes a few hundred thousand clones, with 90% observed a single time. The top ten hold about 2% of the sample.

Looking up the germline V gene (reference sequence) yields CDR1 SEHNR and CDR2 FQNEAQ. Measured from the cysteine to the phenylalanine, the CDR3 is 17 residues long. Only CDR3 DNA is held: 51 bases, read in frame from base 1. V is reduced by 5 bases and J by 4 bases, leaving a spacing of 23 bases between them. What was sequenced was peripheral blood. The chain couples TRBV7-9 to TRBJ1-2, with the D segment identity uncertain. This clonotype was obtained from a woman aged 55-69 years with COVID-19, enrolled during active disease. Here the CDR3 is given as CASSLRNPSLSSYGYTF. The nucleotides read TGTGCCAGCAGCCTCCGAAACCCGTCACTGTCAAGCTATGGCTACACCTTC.